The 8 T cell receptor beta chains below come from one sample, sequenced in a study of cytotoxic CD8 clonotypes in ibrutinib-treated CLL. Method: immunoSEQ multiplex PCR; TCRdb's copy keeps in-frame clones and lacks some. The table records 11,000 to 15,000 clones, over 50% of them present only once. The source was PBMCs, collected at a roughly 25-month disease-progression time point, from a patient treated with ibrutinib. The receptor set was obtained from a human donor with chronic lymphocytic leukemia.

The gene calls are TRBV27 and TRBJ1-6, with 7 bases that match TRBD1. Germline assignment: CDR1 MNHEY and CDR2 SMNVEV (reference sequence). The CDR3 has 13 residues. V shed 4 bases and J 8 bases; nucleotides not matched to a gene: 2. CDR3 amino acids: CASSYRGDSPLHF. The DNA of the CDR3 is TGTGCCAGCAGTTACAGGGGTGATTCACCCCTCCACTTT.

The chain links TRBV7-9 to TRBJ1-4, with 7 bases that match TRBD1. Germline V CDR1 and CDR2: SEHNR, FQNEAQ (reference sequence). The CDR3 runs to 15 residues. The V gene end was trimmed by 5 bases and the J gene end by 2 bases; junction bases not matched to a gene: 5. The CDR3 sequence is CASSVDRVTNEKLFF. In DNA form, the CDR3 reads TGTGCCAGCAGCGTCGACAGGGTGACTAATGAAAAACTGTTTTTT.

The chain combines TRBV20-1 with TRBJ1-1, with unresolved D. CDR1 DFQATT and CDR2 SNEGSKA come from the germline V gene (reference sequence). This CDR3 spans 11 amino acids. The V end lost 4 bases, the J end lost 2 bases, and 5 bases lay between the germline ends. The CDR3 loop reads CSATENTEAFF. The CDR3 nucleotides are TGCAGTGCTACCGAAAACACTGAAGCTTTCTTT.

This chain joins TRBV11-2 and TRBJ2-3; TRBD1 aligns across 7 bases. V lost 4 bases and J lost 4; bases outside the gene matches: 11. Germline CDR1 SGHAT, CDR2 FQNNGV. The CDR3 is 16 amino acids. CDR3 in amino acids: CASSSPGTVVADTQYF. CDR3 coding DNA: TGTGCCAGCAGCTCCCCCGGGACAGTAGTGGCAGATACGCAGTATTTT.

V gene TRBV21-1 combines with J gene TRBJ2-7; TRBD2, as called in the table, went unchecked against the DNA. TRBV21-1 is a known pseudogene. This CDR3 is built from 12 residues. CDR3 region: CASREDRDEQYF. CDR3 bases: TGTGCCAGCAGAGAAGACCGGGACGAGCAGTACTTC.

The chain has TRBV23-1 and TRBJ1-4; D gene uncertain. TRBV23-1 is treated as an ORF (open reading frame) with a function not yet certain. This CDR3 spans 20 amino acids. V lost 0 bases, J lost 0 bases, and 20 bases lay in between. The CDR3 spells CASSQSGRTPADTTNEKLFF. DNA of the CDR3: TGCGCCAGCAGTCAATCTGGACGTACCCCAGCAGACACAACTAATGAAAAACTGTTTTTT.

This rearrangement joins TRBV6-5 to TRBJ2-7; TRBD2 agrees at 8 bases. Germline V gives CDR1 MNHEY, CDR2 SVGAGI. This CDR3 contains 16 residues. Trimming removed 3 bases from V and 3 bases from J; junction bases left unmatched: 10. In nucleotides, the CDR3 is TGTGCCAGCAGTTATTCGAGCGGGGGCTTCAGCTACGAGCAGTACTTC. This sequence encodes CASSYSSGGFSYEQYF.

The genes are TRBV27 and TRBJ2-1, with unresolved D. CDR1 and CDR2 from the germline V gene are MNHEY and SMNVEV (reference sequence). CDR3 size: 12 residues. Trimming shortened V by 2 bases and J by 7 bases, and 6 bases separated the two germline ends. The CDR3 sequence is CASSLIGNEQFF. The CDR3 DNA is TGTGCCAGCAGTTTAATAGGGAATGAGCAGTTCTTC.